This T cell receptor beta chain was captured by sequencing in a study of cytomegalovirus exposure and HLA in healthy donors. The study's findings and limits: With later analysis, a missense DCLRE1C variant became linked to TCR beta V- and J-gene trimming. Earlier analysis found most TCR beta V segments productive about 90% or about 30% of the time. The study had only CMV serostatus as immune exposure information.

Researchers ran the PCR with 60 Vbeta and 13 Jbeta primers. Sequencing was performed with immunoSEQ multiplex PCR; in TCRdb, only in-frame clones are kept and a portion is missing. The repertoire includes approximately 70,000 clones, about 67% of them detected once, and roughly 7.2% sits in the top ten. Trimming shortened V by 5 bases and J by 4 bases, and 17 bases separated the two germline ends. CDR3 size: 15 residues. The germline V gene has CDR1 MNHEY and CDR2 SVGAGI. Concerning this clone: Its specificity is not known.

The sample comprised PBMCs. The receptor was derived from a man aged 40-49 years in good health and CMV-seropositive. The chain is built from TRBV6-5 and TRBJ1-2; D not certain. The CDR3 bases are TGTGCCAGCAGTCCCGAGGGCACGAAGGGCTATGGCTACACCTTC. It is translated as CASSPEGTKGYGYTF.